Detailed here is one T cell receptor beta chain. What it recognizes is unknown. A much bigger clone sits one base away, suggesting this may be a read error. The sample comes from a study of neurological immune-mediated disorders. Study-wide results and limits: In HTLV-1-associated myelopathy, TCR clonal expansion was greatest, whereas multiple sclerosis had the least, falling below healthy controls. Private repertoires in all groups were suggested by the finding that expanded clones across subjects shared no CDR3 amino acid sequences.

Germline CDR1 is SGHDT and CDR2 is YYEEEE. The CDR3 runs to 14 residues. The making of cDNA relied on 5'RACE with 10-nucleotide random UMIs. MiXCR was run by TCRdb on the 5' RACE reads, yielding one entry per CDR3 protein. The sample has under 80,000 distinct CDR3 sequences, about 14% seen once. The TCR originated in a woman in her forties or fifties in good health. Material for sequencing was PBMCs. The chain couples TRBV5-6 to TRBJ1-2; TRBD1 agrees at 9 bases. CDR3 protein: CASSLPGQGNGHTF. The DNA of the CDR3 is TGTGCCAGCAGCTTACCGGGACAGGGTAATGGCCACACCTTC. Using reference TRBV5-6 and TRBJ1-2 for the parts outside the CDR3, the full variable domain is DAGVTQSPTHLIKTRGQQVTLRCSPKSGHDTVSWYQQALGQGPQFIFQYYEEEERQRGNFPDRFSGHQFPNYSSELNVNALLLGDSALYLCASSLPGQGNGHTFGSGTRLTVV.